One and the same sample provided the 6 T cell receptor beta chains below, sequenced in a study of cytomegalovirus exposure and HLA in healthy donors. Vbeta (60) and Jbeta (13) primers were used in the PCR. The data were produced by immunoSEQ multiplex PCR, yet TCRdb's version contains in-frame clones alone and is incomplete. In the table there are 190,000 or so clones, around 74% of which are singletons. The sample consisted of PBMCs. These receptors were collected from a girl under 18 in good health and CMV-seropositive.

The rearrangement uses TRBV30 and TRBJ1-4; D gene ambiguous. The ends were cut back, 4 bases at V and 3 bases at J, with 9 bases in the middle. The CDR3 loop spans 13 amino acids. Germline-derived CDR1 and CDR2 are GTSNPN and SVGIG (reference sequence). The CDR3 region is CAWNPESNEKLFF. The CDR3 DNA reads TGTGCCTGGAATCCCGAGTCTAATGAAAAACTGTTTTTT.

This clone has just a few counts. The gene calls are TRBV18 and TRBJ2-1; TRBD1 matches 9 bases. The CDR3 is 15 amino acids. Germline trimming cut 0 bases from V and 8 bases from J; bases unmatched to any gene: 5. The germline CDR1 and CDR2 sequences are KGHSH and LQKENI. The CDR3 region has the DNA TGTGCCAGCTCACCACCGGGACAGGGATCCCATGAGCAGTTCTTC. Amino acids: CASSPPGQGSHEQFF.

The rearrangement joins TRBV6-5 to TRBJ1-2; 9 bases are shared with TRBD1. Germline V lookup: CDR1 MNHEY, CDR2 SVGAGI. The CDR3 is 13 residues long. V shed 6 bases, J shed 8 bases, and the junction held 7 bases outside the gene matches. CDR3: CASRGTGGRGYTF. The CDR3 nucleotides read TGTGCCAGCAGGGGAACAGGGGGCAGAGGCTACACCTTC.

As DNA, the CDR3 is TGTGCCAGCACCCAGGGCGGGGGGGCTCACGAGCAGTACTTC. Translation: CASTQGGGAHEQYF. The V call is TRBV7-9, the J call TRBJ2-7; 9 bases match TRBD2. This CDR3 region has 14 residues. CDR1 is SEHNR, CDR2 FQNEAQ, per germline (reference sequence). V shed 7 bases, J shed 5 bases, and the junction held 9 bases outside the gene matches.

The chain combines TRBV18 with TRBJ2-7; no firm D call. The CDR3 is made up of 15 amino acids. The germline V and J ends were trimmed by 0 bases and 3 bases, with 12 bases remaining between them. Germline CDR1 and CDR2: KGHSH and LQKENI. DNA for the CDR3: TGTGCCAGCTCACCACCTCCTCCCAACGGCTACGAGCAGTACTTC. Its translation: CASSPPPPNGYEQYF.

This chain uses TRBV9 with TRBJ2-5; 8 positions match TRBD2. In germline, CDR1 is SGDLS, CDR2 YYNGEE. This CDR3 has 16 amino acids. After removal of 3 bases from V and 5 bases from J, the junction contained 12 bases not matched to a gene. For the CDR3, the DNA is TGTGCCAGCAGCGCTCTGGCGGGGGGACTCCAGGAGACCCAGTACTTC. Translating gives CASSALAGGLQETQYF.